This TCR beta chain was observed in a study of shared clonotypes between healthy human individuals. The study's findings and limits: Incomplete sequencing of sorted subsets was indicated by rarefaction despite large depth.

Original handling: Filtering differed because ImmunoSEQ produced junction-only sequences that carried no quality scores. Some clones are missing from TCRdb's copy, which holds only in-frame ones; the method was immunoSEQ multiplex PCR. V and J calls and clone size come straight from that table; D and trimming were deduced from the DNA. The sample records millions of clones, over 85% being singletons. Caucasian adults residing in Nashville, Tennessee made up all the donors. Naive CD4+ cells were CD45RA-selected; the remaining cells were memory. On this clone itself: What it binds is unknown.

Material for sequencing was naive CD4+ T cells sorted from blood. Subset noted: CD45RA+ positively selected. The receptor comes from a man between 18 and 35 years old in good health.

CDR3 protein: CASSWGTGSTDTQYF. For the CDR3, the DNA is TGTGCCAGCAGCTGGGGGACAGGTAGCACAGATACGCAGTATTTT. The rearrangement joins TRBV7-2 to TRBJ2-3, with TRBD1 identical over 8 bases. The CDR3 sequence is 15 residues long. With 4 bases clipped from V and 0 bases from J, the junction kept 3 bases outside the gene matches. Germline V gives CDR1 SGHTA, CDR2 FQGNSA.